This entry lists 21 T cell receptor beta chains sequenced from one sample in a study of T cells in localized non-small cell lung cancer (dated by TCRdb to the early 2020s). Library method: the immunoSEQ multiplex PCR assay. Entries here come from immuneACCESS through TCRdb and include only in-frame sequences with V and J called. Some clones fail to appear in such tables; in the studies checked, an unresolved V gene covers under half of the shortfall, and the cause of the remainder is unknown. The sample table contains 25,000 to 30,000 clones; only one count was recorded for more than 85% of them. The ten largest clones take up roughly 30% of the sample. The sample consisted of peripheral blood, taken before any cancer treatment. Receptor source: a female donor of 60 years or more with stage I lung adenocarcinoma.

This clone was detected only a few times. This chain links TRBV29-1 with TRBJ1-1; D gene uncertain. The V end lost 4 bases, the J end lost 1 base, and 13 bases lay between the germline ends. Looked up from germline, CDR1 is SQVTM and CDR2 is ANQGSEA. This CDR3 has 14 residues. The CDR3 DNA sequence: TGCAGCGTTGTAGTAAGGGCCCCGAACACTGAAGCTTTCTTT. Its protein is CSVVVRAPNTEAFF.

The chain employs TRBV15 and TRBJ2-3; D unclear. Per germline, CDR1 LNHNV and CDR2 YYDKDF (reference sequence). The CDR3 spans 14 residues. Trimming took off 0 bases at V and 0 bases at J, with 4 bases between the two ends. The CDR3 loop is CATSRDQSTDTQYF. The CDR3 DNA reads TGTGCCACCAGCAGAGACCAGAGCACAGATACGCAGTATTTT.

V and J are TRBV6-4 and TRBJ2-1; possible D gene TRBD1, 6 bases. The V gene's germline CDR1 is MRHNA and CDR2 SNTAGT. With 3 bases removed from V and 2 bases from J, the gap between germline ends came to 8 bases. The CDR3 has 14 residues. The CDR3 reads CASSEDSTYNEQFF. Written as DNA, the CDR3 is TGTGCCAGCAGTGAGGACAGCACCTACAATGAGCAGTTCTTC.

This clone appeared a few times. V is TRBV28 and J is TRBJ1-5; the D gene is possibly TRBD1 (6 bases). CDR1 MDHEN and CDR2 SYDVKM come from the germline V gene. The CDR3 totals 15 residues. With 7 bases removed from V and 7 bases from J, the gap between germline ends came to 20 bases. In DNA form, the CDR3 reads TGTGCCAGCACCCAAAGCAGCACAGGGCGACAGCCCCAGCATTTT. Translating gives CASTQSSTGRQPQHF.

The chain uses TRBV15 and TRBJ2-1; TRBD2 aligns across 9 bases. Trimming removed 8 bases from V and 6 bases from J; junction bases left unmatched: 5. CDR3 length equals 13 residues. CDR1 LNHNV and CDR2 YYDKDF come from the germline V gene (reference sequence). CDR3 protein: CATGSGGFNEQFF. In nucleotides, the CDR3 is TGTGCCACCGGTAGCGGGGGTTTCAATGAGCAGTTCTTC.

This clone was seen once. The genes are TRBV6-6 and TRBJ1-5, with 9 bases lining up with TRBD1. CDR3 length: 16 residues. J lost 0 bases, V lost 7 bases, and 7 bases had no gene match. Germline V gene data show CDR1 as MNHNY and CDR2 as SVGAGI (reference sequence). Here the CDR3 DNA reads TGTGCCAGCAATTGGGACAGGGCGTATAGCAATCAGCCCCAGCATTTT. Translated: CASNWDRAYSNQPQHF.

CDR3: CASRGTSYNEQFF. Written as DNA, the CDR3 is TGTGCCAGCAGGGGGACCTCCTACAATGAGCAGTTCTTC. The rearrangement uses TRBV28 and TRBJ2-1; tentatively, D is TRBD1 or TRBD2 (5 bases each). The CDR3 loop spans 13 amino acids. Per the germline V gene, CDR1 is MDHEN and CDR2 is SYDVKM. V lost 6 bases, J lost 0 bases, and 6 bases lay in between.

This chain links TRBV2 with TRBJ1-5; D not resolved. The length of the CDR3 is 13 residues. Trimming took off 5 bases at V and 6 bases at J, with 11 bases between the two ends. Per the germline V gene, CDR1 is SNHLY and CDR2 is FYNNEI. The CDR3 nucleotides are TGTGCCAGCAGTCGCATTGATCCTCAGCCCCAGCATTTT. It encodes CASSRIDPQPQHF.

The chain links TRBV5-1 to TRBJ2-1; 8 bases fit TRBD2. The CDR3 is made up of 15 amino acids. From germline, CDR1 is SGHRS and CDR2 YFSETQ. With 3 bases clipped from V and 0 bases from J, the junction kept 2 bases outside the gene matches. The CDR3 DNA follows: TGCGCCAGCAGCTCCGGGAGGGCCTCCTACAATGAGCAGTTCTTC. Its translation is CASSSGRASYNEQFF.

The chain couples TRBV5-1 to TRBJ2-5; no clear D. V was shortened by 4 bases and J by 5 bases, with 9 bases between the two germline ends. The CDR3 totals 12 residues. The germline V gene has CDR1 SGHRS and CDR2 YFSETQ. The CDR3 region is CASSRESETQYF. The CDR3 bases are TGCGCCAGCAGCAGGGAATCGGAGACCCAGTACTTC.

This clone came up once. V and J are TRBV11-3 and TRBJ2-1; a weak D match, TRBD1 (5 bases). CDR3 size: 13 residues. The V end was cut by 5 bases, the J end by 6 bases, with 11 bases between. Germline CDR1 reads SGHNT; CDR2 reads YENEEA. This CDR3 is CASSDRQGNEQFF. CDR3 bases: TGTGCCAGCAGCGACCGTCAGGGCAATGAGCAGTTCTTC. The variable domain in full, with the rest retrieved from reference TRBV11-3 and TRBJ2-1, is EAGVVQSPRYKIIEKKQPVAFWCNPISGHNTLYWYLQNLGQGPELLIRYENEEAVDDSQLPKDRFSAERLKGVDSTLKIQPAELGDSAVYLCASSDRQGNEQFFGPGTRLTVL.

The chain recombines TRBV7-2 with TRBJ1-1; D is unclear. In germline, CDR1 is SGHTA, CDR2 FQGNSA. CDR3 length equals 13 residues. V lost 5 bases to trimming and J lost 0 bases, with 7 bases between them. DNA of the CDR3: TGTGCCAGCAGCCCATACTTGAACACTGAAGCTTTCTTT. It encodes CASSPYLNTEAFF.

This clone has more than one count but fewer than ten. The chain carries TRBV6-1 and TRBJ2-7; D is perhaps TRBD1 or TRBD2 (5 bases each). CDR1 MNHNS and CDR2 SASEGT come from the germline V gene. V lost 6 bases, J lost 5 bases, and 11 bases lay in between. There are 12 residues in the CDR3. The CDR3: CASRWDRNEQYF. The CDR3 nucleotides read TGTGCCAGCAGGTGGGACCGGAACGAGCAGTACTTC.

The chain has TRBV4-1 and TRBJ1-4; D is possibly TRBD1 (6 bases). V shed 1 base and J shed 0 bases, with 12 bases lying between them. CDR1 is MGHRA and CDR2 is YSYEKL in the germline V gene. CDR3 length: 17 amino acids. The CDR3 nucleotides are TGCGCCAGCAGCCAAGCGGGATCAGGGGCAACTAATGAAAAACTGTTTTTT. The encoded protein is CASSQAGSGATNEKLFF.

This clone was detected once. CDR3 sequence reads: CASSRLQGAYTGELFF. The CDR3 nucleotides are TGTGCCAGCAGCCGATTACAGGGGGCATACACCGGGGAGCTGTTTTTT. The gene calls are TRBV14 and TRBJ2-2; 9 bases align to TRBD1. Per germline, CDR1 SGHDN and CDR2 FVKESK. The CDR3 extends over 16 amino acids. The junction had 6 bases not matched to a gene; V was cut back by 4 bases and J by 3 bases.

V gene TRBV2 combines with J gene TRBJ1-2; no firm D call. Per the germline V gene, CDR1 is SNHLY and CDR2 is FYNNEI. This CDR3 comprises 13 residues. V lost 2 bases, J lost 6 bases, and 10 bases lay in between. CDR3 region: CASSESGVHGYTF. In DNA, the CDR3 is TGTGCCAGCAGTGAATCAGGAGTCCATGGCTACACCTTC.

The rearrangement joins TRBV4-1 to TRBJ2-2; 13 bases line up with TRBD2. Germline V lookup: CDR1 MGHRA, CDR2 YSYEKL. The J segment lost 5 bases and the V segment lost 6 bases, leaving 6 bases of the junction unmatched. The CDR3 has 16 residues. This chain's CDR3 is CASSPTSGGATGELFF. CDR3 in DNA: TGCGCCAGCAGTCCTACTAGCGGGGGGGCGACCGGGGAGCTGTTTTTT.

The CDR3 sequence: CASSEQADYGYTF. DNA of the CDR3: TGTGCCAGCAGCGAACAGGCGGACTATGGCTACACCTTC. This rearrangement joins TRBV7-9 to TRBJ1-2, with D tentatively TRBD1 (5 bases). Per germline, CDR1 SEHNR and CDR2 FQNEAQ (reference sequence). The CDR3 has 13 amino acids. V was cut by 5 bases and J by 3 bases, with 10 bases left in between.

V usage is TRBV28 and J usage is TRBJ1-5, with 7 positions matching TRBD1. Germline-derived CDR1 and CDR2 are MDHEN and SYDVKM. The CDR3 runs 15 residues. With 5 bases clipped from V and 3 bases from J, the junction kept 7 bases outside the gene matches. CDR3 sequence: CASSTHGTANQPQHF. CDR3 in DNA: TGTGCCAGCAGTACTCACGGGACAGCCAATCAGCCCCAGCATTTT.

This chain joins TRBV5-3 and TRBJ2-3; a weak D match, TRBD2 (8 bases). TRBV5-3 has ORF status, its function being uncertain. Trimming removed 10 bases from V and 6 bases from J, with 24 bases in between. The CDR3 covers 15 residues. The CDR3 reads CAASGRQGLLDTQYF. The CDR3 nucleotides are TGTGCCGCCAGCGGGAGACAGGGTCTCCTCGATACGCAGTATTTT.

The chain is built from TRBV5-5 and TRBJ2-3; 7 nucleotides line up with TRBD2. V shed 3 bases and J 2 bases; nucleotides not matched to a gene: 3. The CDR3 contains 14 residues. The germline CDR1 and CDR2 sequences are SGHKS and YYEKEE (reference sequence). CDR3 region: CASSSGLYTDTQYF. CDR3 DNA: TGTGCCAGCAGCTCGGGACTATACACAGATACGCAGTATTTT.